This T cell receptor (beta chain) is from a study of beta chain features in type 1 diabetes. CDR1 is LNHNV, CDR2 YYDKDF, per germline (reference sequence). Trimming stripped 3 bases from V and 4 bases from J, with 11 bases between. The CDR3 runs to 14 residues. The authors obtained over 95% purity in all sorted populations. TCRB transcripts that were expressed got sequenced, as all of the isolated RNA had been reverse transcribed. The repertoire was sequenced with immunoSEQ multiplex PCR; TCRdb's copy has only in-frame clones and lacks some. The table has fewer than 900,000 clones, around a sixth seen once.

Sequenced: naive CD4+ T cells from blood. This clonotype was obtained from a woman aged 18-29 years in good health. The chain links TRBV15 to TRBJ2-3; the D call may be TRBD1 or TRBD2 (5 bases each). For the CDR3, the DNA is TGTGCCACCAGCAGTCGGGGCGACGCAGATACGCAGTATTTT. Translating it yields CATSSRGDADTQYF.